The 23 T cell receptor beta chains listed next were all sequenced from one sample in a study of T-cell reconstitution after alpha-beta-depleted transplantation in children (dated by TCRdb to about 2016). The protocol used for the library was PCR. This sample was sequenced with an Illumina HiSeq 2500. To normalize quantification of the TCRbeta repertoire, the TCR libraries were built with molecular barcoding that relied on unique molecular identifiers. TCRdb cleaned the public reads at Q25 with fastp, built clones with MiXCR and kept in-frame beta chains. Merged by CDR3 protein, the rows form single entries marked with the most common genes and DNA. The sample yields 640,000 or so distinct CDR3 sequences; approximately 15% were counted once. The ten largest clones capture 1.1% of the sample. This specimen consisted of PBMCs from the stem cell graft donor, obtained from the stem cell graft. The receptors were gathered from a human donor who donated a stem cell graft to a child with acute myeloid leukemia.

J is TRBJ2-1 and V is TRBV20-1; D is ambiguous. The CDR3 length is 14 residues. V dropped 3 bases and J dropped 6 bases, with 15 bases sitting between them. Germline V CDR1 and CDR2: DFQATT, SNEGSKA (reference sequence). The CDR3 is CSARGHPTPNEQFF. The DNA for the CDR3 is TGCAGTGCTAGGGGCCATCCTACCCCCAATGAGCAGTTCTTC.

V is TRBV4-1 and J is TRBJ2-3, with D hard to call. Germline values: CDR1 MGHRA, CDR2 YSYEKL. The CDR3 contains 14 residues. V was trimmed by 1 base and J by 7 bases, leaving 12 bases between them. Here the CDR3 DNA reads TGCGCCAGCAGCCAAGTGTCTGGGCTCTATACGCAGTATTTT. It yields the protein CASSQVSGLYTQYF.

This clonotype was found a few times. The J gene is TRBJ1-4, the V gene TRBV7-9; D possibly corresponds to TRBD1 (5 bases). The length of the CDR3 is 16 residues. V was shortened by 5 bases and J by 1 base, with 14 bases between the two germline ends. Germline CDR1 reads SEHNR; CDR2 reads FQNEAQ (reference sequence). CDR3 in amino acids: CASSRQPGGTNEKLFF. Here the CDR3 DNA reads TGTGCCAGCAGCCGACAGCCTGGGGGAACTAATGAAAAACTGTTTTTT.

CDR3 protein: CSARTSGGAQSKNIQYF. CDR3 coding DNA: TGCAGTGCCCGGACTAGCGGGGGGGCGCAATCCAAAAACATTCAGTACTTC. V usage is TRBV20-1 and J usage is TRBJ2-4, with 15 positions matching TRBD2. CDR1 is DFQATT and CDR2 is SNEGSKA in the germline V gene (reference sequence). Trimming took 6 bases from V and 2 from J; bases not matched to a gene: 8. CDR3 length: 17 residues.

This clonotype was detected many times. The rearrangement joins TRBV6-4 to TRBJ2-3; tentative D call: TRBD2 (6 bases). From germline, CDR1 is MRHNA and CDR2 SNTAGT. V was trimmed by 2 bases and J by 2 bases, leaving 14 bases between them. The CDR3 length is 16 residues. CDR3 bases: TGTGCCAGCAGTGACCGGCCACTAGCACCCACAGATACGCAGTATTTT. It specifies CASSDRPLAPTDTQYF.

This clonotype was picked up a small number of times. The chain has TRBV25-1 and TRBJ1-5, with a tentative D call TRBD1 (5 bases). CDR3 length: 14 residues. V gave up 6 bases and J gave up 6 bases, with 15 bases separating them. The germline V gene encodes CDR1 MGHDK and CDR2 SYGVNS. CDR3 coding DNA: TGTGCCAGCAGCAATCTAGGGGAAGGTCAGCCCCAGCATTTT. The encoded protein is CASSNLGEGQPQHF.

This clonotype was observed a few times. The chain joins TRBV20-1 to TRBJ2-2; maybe TRBD2 (5 bases). The V gene lost 5 bases and the J gene lost 4 bases, with 17 bases spanning the gap. This CDR3 spans 15 amino acids. Germline lookup yields CDR1 DFQATT and CDR2 SNEGSKA (reference sequence). The CDR3 here is CSAHPGIFGTGELFF. The CDR3 DNA follows: TGCAGTGCTCACCCCGGGATTTTCGGCACCGGGGAGCTGTTTTTT.

J is TRBJ1-4 and V is TRBV12-3 or TRBV12-4, with D possibly TRBD1 on 6 matching bases. V lost 2 bases to trimming and J lost 7 bases, with 11 bases between them. This CDR3 spans 14 amino acids. CDR3 DNA: TGTGCCAGCAGTTTACAGGGGACTGGTGAAAAACTGTTTTTT. This codes for CASSLQGTGEKLFF.

The V call is TRBV3-1, the J call TRBJ1-1; no reliable D call. V was clipped by 1 base and J by 12 bases, with 9 bases between them. Looked up from germline, CDR1 is LGHDT and CDR2 is YNNKEL (reference sequence). This CDR3 is 11 amino acids long. This CDR3 is CASSQVMMTFF. In DNA, the CDR3 is TGTGCCAGCAGCCAAGTGATGATGACTTTCTTT.

The V gene is TRBV5-5, the J gene TRBJ2-5; unclear D gene. Germline CDR1 and CDR2: SGHKS and YYEKEE (reference sequence). V was shortened by 4 bases and J by 1 base, with 11 bases between the two germline ends. This CDR3 is built from 14 residues. The CDR3 here is CASSPTTTQETQYF. In DNA form, the CDR3 reads TGTGCCAGCAGCCCTACAACAACCCAAGAGACCCAGTACTTC.

This clonotype came up a few times. The chain uses TRBV7-2 and TRBJ2-1, with 7 bases matching TRBD1. V shed 5 bases and J 7 bases; nucleotides not matched to a gene: 5. CDR1 and CDR2 (germline): SGHTA, FQGNSA. CDR3 length: 13 residues. DNA for the CDR3: TGTGCCAGCAGCCAACAGACAGGGAATGAGCAGTTCTTC. This encodes CASSQQTGNEQFF.

This clonotype was counted at least ten times. This chain uses TRBV10-3 with TRBJ1-2; D may be TRBD1 (5 bases). Trimming took 5 bases from V and 7 from J, leaving 14 bases between them. Germline lookup yields CDR1 ENHRY and CDR2 SYGVKD. This CDR3 comprises 13 residues. The CDR3 region has the DNA TGTGCCATCAGTCCCCAGGGTACGGGTGGCTACACCTTC. Its translation is CAISPQGTGGYTF.

This rearrangement joins TRBV20-1 to TRBJ2-3; 9 nucleotides match TRBD1. The CDR3 extends over 15 amino acids. J gave up 3 bases and V 4 bases, and 8 bases lay outside the gene matches. The germline V gene encodes CDR1 DFQATT and CDR2 SNEGSKA (reference sequence). CDR3 protein: CSANHRGRFTDTQYF. The DNA for the CDR3 is TGCAGTGCTAACCACAGGGGGCGCTTTACAGATACGCAGTATTTT.

This rearrangement joins TRBV15 to TRBJ2-3; TRBD2 might be the D (6 bases). Germline lookup yields CDR1 LNHNV and CDR2 YYDKDF (reference sequence). The CDR3 loop spans 12 amino acids. The V end was cut by 7 bases, the J end by 5 bases, with 10 bases between. This chain's CDR3 is CATTGGKDTQYF. The CDR3 DNA sequence: TGTGCCACCACTGGAGGGAAAGATACGCAGTATTTT.

This clonotype occurred many times. The chain is built from TRBV20-1 and TRBJ2-3; D is undetermined. The CDR3 spans 14 residues. CDR1 DFQATT and CDR2 SNEGSKA come from the germline V gene (reference sequence). Deletions cut 0 bases from V and 4 bases from J, with 11 bases between. Written as DNA, the CDR3 is TGCAGTGCTAGAGATTTGGGGTACGCAGATACGCAGTATTTT. Translation gives CSARDLGYADTQYF.

The V gene is TRBV6-2 or TRBV6-3, the J gene TRBJ1-2; D perhaps matches TRBD1 (6 bases). The length of the CDR3 is 13 residues. V was clipped by 5 bases and J by 6 bases, with 13 bases between them. Germline CDR1 is MNHEY and CDR2 is SVGEGT. CDR3 DNA sequence: TGTGCCAGCAGTGACCCCAGGGGTGATGGCTACACCTTC. As protein: CASSDPRGDGYTF.

As regards this clonotype: This clone may be a read error of a much larger clone one base away. The V call is TRBV10-3, the J call TRBJ1-1; D ambiguous. This CDR3 spans 12 amino acids. From germline, CDR1 is ENHRY and CDR2 SYGVKD. V lost 6 bases and J 2 bases, leaving 7 bases between the germline ends. CDR3 in amino acids: CAISPDNTEAFF. The DNA of the CDR3 is TGTGCCATCAGCCCGGACAACACTGAAGCTTTCTTT.

This clonotype was counted ten times or more. The rearrangement uses TRBV12-3 or TRBV12-4 and TRBJ2-1, with a tentative D call TRBD1 (6 bases). CDR3 size: 14 residues. Trimming removed 2 bases from V and 6 bases from J, with 11 bases in between. The CDR3 nucleotides read TGTGCCAGCAGTTTACTGACAGGCCTCAATGAGCAGTTCTTC. It encodes CASSLLTGLNEQFF.

This clonotype occurred many times. The CDR3 protein is CSARAGGHYEQYF. The CDR3 DNA follows: TGCAGTGCTAGGGCAGGGGGTCACTACGAGCAGTACTTC. The chain carries TRBV20-1 and TRBJ2-7; 7 bases align to TRBD1. The CDR3 is made up of 13 amino acids. J lost 3 bases, V lost 3 bases, and 5 bases had no gene match. Germline CDR1 DFQATT, CDR2 SNEGSKA (reference sequence).

Many counts were recorded for this clonotype. V is TRBV20-1 and J is TRBJ2-1; D perhaps matches TRBD2 (5 bases). Germline CDR1 DFQATT, CDR2 SNEGSKA (reference sequence). V lost 0 bases, J lost 3 bases, and 12 bases lay in between. The CDR3 has 15 residues. The CDR3 coding sequence is TGCAGTGCTAGAGAAGACGGGGTTGACTACAATGAGCAGTTCTTC. Protein sequence: CSAREDGVDYNEQFF.

This clonotype showed up many times. The rearrangement joins TRBV20-1 to TRBJ2-6; the D gene is possibly TRBD1 (6 bases). Trimming stripped 4 bases from V and 2 bases from J, with 18 bases between. This CDR3 region has 17 residues. Per the germline V gene, CDR1 is DFQATT and CDR2 is SNEGSKA (reference sequence). The chain's CDR3 is CSATRRGDWAGANVLTF. The CDR3 nucleotides are TGCAGTGCTACGCGCAGGGGCGACTGGGCTGGGGCCAACGTCCTGACTTTC.

The rearrangement links TRBV10-3 to TRBJ1-1; a possible D gene is TRBD1 (5 bases). The CDR3 is 17 amino acids. The V gene lost 2 bases and the J gene lost 4 bases, with 20 bases spanning the gap. CDR1 is ENHRY and CDR2 is SYGVKD in the germline V gene. CDR3 sequence (DNA): TGTGCCATCAGTGAGGTAGAGGGTAGAGGGGCCGGCACTGAAGCTTTCTTT. It yields the protein CAISEVEGRGAGTEAFF.

The chain uses TRBV28 and TRBJ2-3; D is undetermined. V dropped 5 bases and J dropped 0 bases, with 12 bases sitting between them. Looked up from germline, CDR1 is MDHEN and CDR2 is SYDVKM. This CDR3 spans 15 amino acids. CDR3 sequence: CASSQKPLSTDTQYF. DNA of the CDR3: TGTGCCAGCAGTCAAAAGCCTCTCAGCACAGATACGCAGTATTTT.